This T cell receptor (beta chain) was sequenced during a study of OX40 agonist ivuxolimab in advanced cancers. About the study: Dose-escalation patients had hepatocellular carcinoma, melanoma, renal cell or head and neck cancer. At around 81% male, the cohort had a mean age of 60 years, ranging from roughly 20 to 80.

Regarding the study as a whole: The average count of expanded clones was higher among CD8+ T cells than among CD4+. Clonal expansion by week 6 occurred in CD4+ and CD8+ blood T cells (at 0.1 to 3.0 mg/kg).

This CDR3 spans 13 amino acids. The V end lost 4 bases, the J end lost 7 bases, and 13 bases lay between the germline ends. CDR1 is SQVTM and CDR2 is ANQGSEA in the germline V gene. About this clone itself: What it binds is not known.

Generated by immunoSEQ multiplex PCR, the TCRdb table keeps only in-frame clones and is missing some. The sample comprises about 50,000 clones, roughly 77% of which are singletons, and approximately 1% rests with the top ten. V is TRBV29-1 and J is TRBJ1-4, with a weak D call TRBD1 (5 bases). The TCR sequence derives from an adult with an advanced solid tumor such as melanoma, head and neck, liver or kidney cancer. This specimen consisted of CD4+ or CD8+ T cells sorted from blood, obtained in a trial of the OX40 agonist ivuxolimab. DNA of the CDR3: TGCAGCGTTGGAGACGGACAAATTGAAAAACTGTTTTTT. Its protein is CSVGDGQIEKLFF.